This TCR beta chain was sequenced in a study of T-cell memory formation after mild COVID-19. About the study: TCR clusters were mostly confined to one donor each.

The germline V gene has CDR1 SEHNR and CDR2 FQNEAQ (reference sequence). The CDR3 sequence is 14 residues long. V lost 4 bases to trimming and J lost 6 bases; unmatched junction nucleotides: 7. Sample barcodes and UMIs were carried by the TCR alpha and TCR beta cDNA libraries that 5'RACE generated with constant-segment primers. TCRdb fed the 5' RACE reads into MiXCR, producing one record per CDR3 protein. The table lists a few hundred thousand distinct CDR3 sequences, around 25% of them singletons. Overall study results and limits: Pre-infection memory carried some responding clones, suggesting that cross-reactive memory joined.

This clonotype was counted only a few times. Its specificity is unknown. The rearrangement links TRBV7-9 to TRBJ1-2, with TRBD1 matching 8 bases. The sequenced sample was PBMCs or a T cell subset sorted from them (not recorded which). The clonotype comes from an adult woman who had mild COVID-19 (a few samples of this study predate the infection). Cell type and time point are not known. The CDR3 protein is CASSSMDRDHGYTF. The DNA of the CDR3 is TGTGCCAGCAGCTCGATGGACAGGGATCATGGCTACACCTTC. Full variable domain (remainder filled in from reference TRBV7-9 and TRBJ1-2): DTGVSQNPRHKITKRGQNVTFRCDPISEHNRLYWYRQTLGQGPEFLTYFQNEAQLEKSRLLSDRFSAERPKGSFSTLEIQRTEQGDSAMYLCASSSMDRDHGYTFGSGTRLTVV.